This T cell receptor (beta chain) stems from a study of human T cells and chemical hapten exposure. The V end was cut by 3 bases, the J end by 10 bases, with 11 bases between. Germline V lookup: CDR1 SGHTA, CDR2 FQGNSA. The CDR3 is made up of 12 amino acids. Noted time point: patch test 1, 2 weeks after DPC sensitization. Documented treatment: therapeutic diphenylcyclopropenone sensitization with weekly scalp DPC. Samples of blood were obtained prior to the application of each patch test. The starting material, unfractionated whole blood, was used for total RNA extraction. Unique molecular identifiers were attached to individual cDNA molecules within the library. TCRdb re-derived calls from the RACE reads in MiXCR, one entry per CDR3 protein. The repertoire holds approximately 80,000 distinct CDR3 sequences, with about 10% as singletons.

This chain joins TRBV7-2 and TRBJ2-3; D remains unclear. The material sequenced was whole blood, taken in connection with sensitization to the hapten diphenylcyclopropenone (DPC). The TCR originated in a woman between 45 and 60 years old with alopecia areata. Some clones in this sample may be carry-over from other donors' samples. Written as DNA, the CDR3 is TGTGCCAGCAGCTTCTCCCCCCACGCGCAGTATTTT. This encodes CASSFSPHAQYF.